Below, 23 T cell receptor beta chains from the same sample are listed, as sequenced in a study of T cells in tuberculosis listed by TCRdb under 2018. After being thawed and rested overnight, PBMC were stained with GMM-loaded CD1B tetramer, a Live/Dead dye and anti-CD3, and were then sorted on a FACS Aria II. C32 glucose monomycolate purified from Rhodococcus equi was loaded onto CD1B tetramers. Libraries were constructed by the immunoSEQ multiplex PCR assay. TCRdb limited this immuneACCESS table to in-frame rearrangements with V and J called. A share of clones is missing; checked studies link under half to unresolved V genes, and the rest is unexplained. The sample includes 80,000 to 100,000 clones, with about nine tenths observed a single time. The ten largest clones add up to about 1.9% of the sample. Sequenced sample: CD1b-GMM tetramer-negative cells sorted from PBMCs. The cell subset or site label of this sample denotes: T cells not binding CD1B-GMM tetramer, sorted from same donor. The receptors were sampled from an adult woman with latent tuberculosis.

The chain is built from TRBV6-5 and TRBJ2-5; possible D gene TRBD2, 7 bases. The germline V gene has CDR1 MNHEY and CDR2 SVGAGI. This CDR3 has 14 residues. V lost 6 bases and J lost 4, with 15 bases in between. In nucleotides, the CDR3 is TGTGCCAGCAGCGCCGCGAGGGGGGGAGAGACCCAGTACTTC. It is translated as CASSAARGGETQYF.

The chain combines TRBV18 with TRBJ1-3; D possibly corresponds to TRBD1 (6 bases). V was pared by 3 bases and J by 4 bases, with 19 bases between. CDR1 KGHSH and CDR2 LQKENI come from the germline V gene. CDR3 length: 17 amino acids. CDR3 residues: CASSPHGGARVGNTIYF. The CDR3 nucleotides read TGTGCCAGCTCACCCCACGGGGGGGCGCGAGTAGGAAACACCATATATTTT.

The chain links TRBV5-6 to TRBJ2-2; no firm D call. CDR3 length: 13 amino acids. Germline-derived CDR1 and CDR2 are SGHDT and YYEEEE. Deletions cut 1 base from V and 4 bases from J, with 5 bases between. In DNA form, the CDR3 reads TGTGCCAGCAGCTTGTTTCTCACCGGGGAGCTGTTTTTT. Translation gives CASSLFLTGELFF.

The count of this clone is one. The chain has TRBV5-7 and TRBJ2-7; D remains unclear. TRBV5-7 counts as an open reading frame of uncertain function. This CDR3 comprises 14 residues. V was clipped by 2 bases and J by 1 base, with 10 bases between them. CDR3 sequence: CASSFLIGSYEQYV. CDR3 sequence (DNA): TGTGCCAGCAGCTTTCTTATCGGGTCCTACGAGCAGTACGTC.

The table lists this clone with a few counts. The rearrangement links TRBV5-6 to TRBJ2-5, with a weak D call TRBD2 (5 bases). Germline V gives CDR1 SGHDT, CDR2 YYEEEE. V was pared by 4 bases and J by 5 bases, with 6 bases between. The CDR3 length is 11 residues. As DNA, the CDR3 is TGTGCCAGCAGCAGAGGGGAGACCCAGTACTTC. Protein product: CASSRGETQYF.

V gene TRBV5-1 combines with J gene TRBJ2-3; TRBD2 agrees at 15 bases. Per the germline V gene, CDR1 is SGHRS and CDR2 is YFSETQ. After removal of 0 bases from V and 9 bases from J, the junction contained 5 bases not matched to a gene. There are 16 residues in the CDR3. In DNA form, the CDR3 reads TGCGCCAGCAGCTTGGGGACTAGCGGGGGGGCCGTAACGCAGTATTTT. The encoded protein is CASSLGTSGGAVTQYF.

The V gene is TRBV5-6, the J gene TRBJ2-3, with TRBD2 as a possible D gene (7 bases). The V and J ends lost 3 bases and 5 bases respectively, with 16 bases between them. The CDR3 length is 15 residues. Germline values: CDR1 SGHDT, CDR2 YYEEEE. CDR3 nucleotide sequence: TGTGCCAGCAGCTCCCCAGGGGAGGGAGGAGATACGCAGTATTTT. It is translated as CASSSPGEGGDTQYF.

V usage is TRBV5-1 and J usage is TRBJ2-2; TRBD1 matches at 8 bases. There are 16 residues in the CDR3. The J segment lost 4 bases and the V segment lost 4 bases, leaving 9 bases of the junction unmatched. CDR1 SGHRS and CDR2 YFSETQ come from the germline V gene. CDR3 protein: CASSPTQGASTGELFF. CDR3 in DNA: TGCGCCAGCAGCCCCACGCAGGGGGCGAGCACCGGGGAGCTGTTTTTT.

The chain links TRBV19 to TRBJ1-1; weak D call: TRBD1 (6 bases). This CDR3 has 15 amino acids. Trimming left V 3 bases short and J 3 bases short, with 14 bases between. The germline CDR1 and CDR2 sequences are LNHDA and SQIVND (reference sequence). Written as DNA, the CDR3 is TGTGCCAGTAGTATTGGGCCAGGGGTGCACACTGAAGCTTTCTTT. This codes for CASSIGPGVHTEAFF.

The chain joins TRBV18 to TRBJ2-1, with 8 bases that match TRBD2. The trim removed 3 bases at V and 4 bases at J, leaving 2 bases unmatched. CDR1 KGHSH and CDR2 LQKENI come from the germline V gene. The CDR3 is 14 amino acids. CDR3 protein: CASSPSGGYNEQFF. The CDR3 DNA follows: TGTGCCAGCTCACCCTCGGGGGGGTACAATGAGCAGTTCTTC.

V gene TRBV19 combines with J gene TRBJ1-5; 8 nucleotides agree with TRBD1. V was pared by 10 bases and J by 7 bases, with 6 bases of the junction left unmatched. CDR3 size: 12 residues. CDR1 is LNHDA, CDR2 SQIVND, per germline (reference sequence). CDR3 coding DNA: TGTGCCACAGGGGGCGCTTTCCAGCCCCAGCATTTT. It codes for CATGGAFQPQHF.

This rearrangement joins TRBV5-4 to TRBJ1-6; D is undetermined. The CDR3 consists of 14 residues. Germline V gene lookup returns CDR1 SGHNT and CDR2 YYREEE (reference sequence). V was trimmed by 0 bases and J by 13 bases, leaving 14 bases between them. CDR3 in DNA: TGTGCCAGCAGCTTGGACGGCAGTGCGGGGCCCCTCCACTTT. Its protein is CASSLDGSAGPLHF. The variable domain in full, with the rest retrieved from reference TRBV5-4 and TRBJ1-6, is ETGVTQSPTHLIKTRGQQVTLRCSSQSGHNTVSWYQQALGQGPQFIFQYYREEENGRGNFPPRFSGLQFPNYSSELNVNALELDDSALYLCASSLDGSAGPLHFGNGTRLTVT.

The rearrangement links TRBV7-9 to TRBJ2-1, with 8 bases lining up with TRBD2. Trimming took 2 bases from V and 6 from J; bases not matched to a gene: 6. The germline CDR1 and CDR2 sequences are SEHNR and FQNEAQ (reference sequence). There are 15 residues in the CDR3. The CDR3, as DNA: TGTGCCAGCAGCTTAAACGACGCGGGGGGCAATGAGCAGTTCTTC. Its translation is CASSLNDAGGNEQFF. The variable domain in full, completed from reference TRBV7-9 and TRBJ2-1, reads DTGVSQNPRHKITKRGQNVTFRCDPISEHNRLYWYRQTLGQGPEFLTYFQNEAQLEKSRLLSDRFSAERPKGSFSTLEIQRTEQGDSAMYLCASSLNDAGGNEQFFGPGTRLTVL.

The chain employs TRBV7-6 and TRBJ2-5; D is unresolved. Germline V lookup: CDR1 SGHVS, CDR2 FNYEAQ. CDR3 length equals 13 residues. V gave up 5 bases and J gave up 2 bases, with 9 bases separating them. CDR3: CASSKEPQETQYF. In nucleotides, the CDR3 is TGTGCCAGCAGCAAGGAGCCACAAGAGACCCAGTACTTC.

V usage is TRBV21-1 and J usage is TRBJ1-1; TRBD1 is taken as the D call from the table, unchecked against the DNA. TRBV21-1 is assigned pseudogene status. CDR3 length: 14 residues. Here the CDR3 DNA reads TGTGCCAGCAGCAAATTCCTCAGGAACACTGAAGCTTTCTTT. Translated: CASSKFLRNTEAFF.

This chain uses TRBV2 with TRBJ2-2; 7 bases are a match to TRBD2. The CDR3 has 14 residues. The V gene's germline CDR1 is SNHLY and CDR2 FYNNEI. V gave up 7 bases and J gave up 4 bases; unmatched junction bases: 6. CDR3: CASTLGGVTGELFF. The CDR3 DNA reads as TGTGCCAGCACCCTTGGGGGGGTCACCGGGGAGCTGTTTTTT.

Worth noting for this clone: The germline gene is not matched at one end of the junction; a read error may be the cause. The rearrangement uses TRBV7-7 and TRBJ2-5; 7 bases agree with TRBD2. Per the germline V gene, CDR1 is SSHAT and CDR2 is FNYEAQ (reference sequence). The CDR3 consists of 14 residues. The CDR3 region is CASSLDRGEETQYF. The CDR3 DNA sequence: TGTGCTAGCAGCTTAGACCGGGGGGAAGAGACCCAGTACTTC.

The chain combines TRBV27 with TRBJ1-1; TRBD1 matches at 12 bases. CDR3 size: 17 residues. V shed 7 bases, J shed 2 bases, and the junction held 11 bases outside the gene matches. CDR1 is MNHEY and CDR2 is SMNVEV in the germline V gene (reference sequence). The chain's CDR3 is CASKGGQGANRNTEAFF. Written as DNA, the CDR3 is TGTGCCAGCAAAGGGGGACAGGGGGCAAATCGTAACACTGAAGCTTTCTTT.

This clone was seen only a few times. The chain couples TRBV19 to TRBJ1-5; no definite D call. Germline CDR1 reads LNHDA; CDR2 reads SQIVND (reference sequence). This CDR3 is 13 amino acids long. V lost 7 bases and J lost 2, with 9 bases in between. The CDR3: CASMWGGNQPQHF. The DNA for the CDR3 is TGTGCCAGTATGTGGGGAGGCAATCAGCCCCAGCATTTT.

The gene calls are TRBV6-5 and TRBJ1-3, with 7 bases lining up with TRBD1. This CDR3 contains 14 residues. Looked up from germline, CDR1 is MNHEY and CDR2 is SVGAGI. V was pared by 5 bases and J by 1 base, with 2 bases of the junction left unmatched. The CDR3 protein is CASSQGGSGNTIYF. The DNA for the CDR3 is TGTGCCAGCAGTCAGGGGGGATCTGGAAACACCATATATTTT.

The J gene is TRBJ1-6, the V gene TRBV5-1, with 9 bases that match TRBD1. The CDR3 contains 15 residues. The germline V gene encodes CDR1 SGHRS and CDR2 YFSETQ. Trimming cost V 0 bases and J 8 bases; bases outside gene matches: 3. CDR3 in DNA: TGCGCCAGCAGCTTGGCAGGACAGGGGTATTCACCCCTCCACTTT. Translating it yields CASSLAGQGYSPLHF.

Of note for this clone: The sample holds other DNA sequences that translate to the same CDR3. This chain joins TRBV19 and TRBJ2-5, with 11 bases that match TRBD2. The germline CDR1 and CDR2 sequences are LNHDA and SQIVND (reference sequence). The CDR3 has 15 residues. The junction had 1 base not matched to a gene; V was cut back by 2 bases and J by 2 bases. The CDR3 coding sequence is TGTGCCAGTAGTATATTAGCGGGGGGGCAAGAGACCCAGTACTTC. This translates into CASSILAGGQETQYF. The full variable domain, rest sourced from reference TRBV19 and TRBJ2-5, is DGGITQSPKYLFRKEGQNVTLSCEQNLNHDAMYWYRQDPGQGLRLIYYSQIVNDFQKGDIAEGYSVSREKKESFPLTVTSAQKNPTAFYLCASSILAGGQETQYFGPGTRLLVL.

The chain employs TRBV5-4 and TRBJ2-6; TRBD1 is a possible D gene (6 bases). Germline V gene lookup returns CDR1 SGHNT and CDR2 YYREEE (reference sequence). The CDR3 contains 16 residues. V dropped 4 bases and J dropped 3 bases, with 14 bases sitting between them. In DNA, the CDR3 is TGTGCCAGCAGCCTTAATCCAGGGGATGGGGCCAACGTCCTGACTTTC. This gives the protein CASSLNPGDGANVLTF.